This T cell receptor beta chain originates from a study of cytomegalovirus exposure and HLA in healthy donors. Overall study results and limits: Several of the most significant clusters were apparently associated with common viral pathogens in a later analysis. Most TCR sequences were seen very rarely across donors, but some public TCRs occurred in many. CMV antigen specificity was confirmed in vitro for a few CMV-associated chains.

In the PCR, 60 Vbeta and 13 Jbeta primers were used. Profiled with immunoSEQ multiplex PCR; TCRdb holds only in-frame clones, not every one. Found here are under 250,000 clones, roughly four fifths of them singletons; the top ten hold 10%. Germline assignment: CDR1 SGHNT and CDR2 YYREEE (reference sequence). Deletions cut 3 bases from V and 1 base from J, with 8 bases between. This CDR3 has 14 residues. In its sample, this clone was seen a few times. Its cognate antigen is unknown. The TCR originated in a woman between 50 and 59 years old in good health and CMV-seropositive. The chain couples TRBV5-4 to TRBJ1-3, with a weak D call TRBD1 (5 bases). Sequenced sample: PBMCs. DNA for the CDR3: TGTGCCAGCAGCTGGGGGGTATCTGGAAACACCATATATTTT. Translating gives CASSWGVSGNTIYF.